Listed below are T cell receptor beta chains from one sample, sequenced in a study of CD8 T cells in ankylosing spondylitis. TCRdb reprocessed the 5' RACE reads via MiXCR and lists one record per CDR3 protein. Among under 400,000 distinct CDR3 sequences, around a tenth were seen once, and the ten largest hold roughly 9.2%. Sequenced input: blood, either unsorted or a sorted T cell fraction (not recorded which). The receptor set was obtained from a female donor with ankylosing spondylitis or in good health (not recorded which). CDR3s include the opening cysteine and the closing phenylalanine or tryptophan. Fields, in order: CDR3 protein, CDR3 length, V gene.

CDR3: CASSLEQYNSPLHF
length: 14
V: TRBV7-9

CDR3: CATSDRTGGNEQFF
length: 14
V: TRBV24-1

CDR3: CASSLDPNGSPYF
length: 13
V: TRBV7-2

CDR3: CSGSGGYVETQYF
length: 13
V: TRBV20-1

CDR3: CASRVARSAYNEQFF
length: 15
V: TRBV5-1

CDR3: CASSLEGRETEAFF
length: 14
V: TRBV5-5

CDR3: CSAIWQGPYEQYF
length: 13
V: TRBV20-1

CDR3: CASSIVAGGGVEVSYNEQFF
length: 20
V: TRBV19

CDR3: CSARHDRKIYEQYF
length: 14
V: TRBV20-1

CDR3: CASSAPTSGEATQYF
length: 15
V: TRBV12-3/TRBV12-4

CDR3: CASSQGLGDNTEAFF
length: 15
V: TRBV4-1

CDR3: CASSRQLEGDSTDTQYF
length: 17
V: TRBV4-3

CDR3: CSASSQGADYGYTF
length: 14
V: TRBV20-1

CDR3: CASSPGTGSSYEQYF
length: 15
V: TRBV18

CDR3: CASISGQAARVETQYF
length: 16
V: TRBV5-5

CDR3: CASRVSGVNTEAFF
length: 14
V: TRBV6-1

CDR3: CASSLAKGQGTDTQYF
length: 16
V: TRBV5-5

CDR3: CASSLTAGDWDTQYF
length: 15
V: TRBV5-1

CDR3: CASSLTRRETGELFF
length: 15
V: TRBV5-1

CDR3: CSACRELGELFF
length: 12
V: TRBV29-1

CDR3: CASSFNRHNTGELFF
length: 15
V: TRBV14

CDR3: CASTPVAGRSTGELFF
length: 16
V: TRBV12-3/TRBV12-4